This paragraph reports one TCR beta chain. This specimen belongs to a study of blood T cell repertoires in COVID-19. Looking at the study overall: Two negative PCRs, clearance, or symptom resolution were required of recovered Cohort 3 donors.

Grouping used clinical history reported by participants in a survey and questionnaire. The germline V gene encodes CDR1 SQVTM and CDR2 ANQGSEA. With 7 bases clipped from V and 1 base from J, the junction kept 3 bases outside the gene matches. The CDR3 consists of 14 residues. Assay: immunoSEQ multiplex PCR; the TCRdb copy retains only in-frame clones and omits some. Of more than 300,000 clones in the sample, 80% to 90% were seen once. The sample taken for sequencing was PBMCs or T cells enriched from blood (not recorded which). This clonotype originated in a man aged 35 to 55 in a cohort exposed to, infected with or recovered from COVID-19 (not recorded which). The gene calls are TRBV29-1 and TRBJ2-1, with 11 bases fitting TRBD2. CDR3 amino acids: CSAGTSGSYNEQFF. CDR3 nucleotides: TGCAGCGCTGGGACTAGCGGTTCCTACAATGAGCAGTTCTTC.